One sample yielded the 29 T cell receptor beta chains listed below, sequenced in a study of metastatic and nonmetastatic thyroid tumors. Until they underwent thyroid surgery, no patient had received any treatment. TCRdb re-called the PCR reads with MiXCR. The table includes about 21,000 clones, 25% to 30% detected once. The specimen was blood. Receptor source: a female donor with papillary thyroid cancer or a benign thyroid nodule (not recorded which). Some clones in this sample may be carry-over from other donors' samples.

The sample holds many counts of this clone. This chain uses TRBV7-2 with TRBJ2-3; the match to TRBD2 covers 9 bases. There are 17 residues in the CDR3. Germline lookup yields CDR1 SGHTA and CDR2 FQGNSA. J lost 4 bases, V lost 0 bases, and 8 bases had no gene match. CDR3 region: CASSLAVAGGGADTQYF. The CDR3 DNA is TGTGCCAGCAGCTTAGCGGTGGCGGGAGGGGGGGCAGATACGCAGTATTTT. Supplemented by reference TRBV7-2 and TRBJ2-3, the full variable domain reads GAGVSQSPSNKVTEKGKDVELRCDPISGHTALYWYRQSLGQGLEFLIYFQGNSAPDKSGLPSDRFSAERTGGSVSTLTIQRTQQEDSAVYLCASSLAVAGGGADTQYFGPGTRLTVL.

This clone appeared many times. This chain connects TRBV12-3 or TRBV12-4 to TRBJ2-7; D unresolved. Trimming stripped 5 bases from V and 3 bases from J, with 8 bases between. The CDR3 spans 12 residues. The CDR3 protein is CASSQTSYEQYF. Written as DNA, the CDR3 is TGTGCCAGCAGTCAGACGAGCTACGAGCAGTACTTC.

This clone was detected many times. In this CDR3 the conserved last residue, phenylalanine or tryptophan, is missing, so a read error is likely. The chain combines TRBV10-3 with TRBJ1-1; tentatively, D is TRBD1 (6 bases). The CDR3 covers 14 residues. Germline V gives CDR1 ENHRY, CDR2 SYGVKD. The CDR3 loop is CAITSRGENTKAFL. The CDR3 DNA reads TGTGCCATCACTTCGAGGGGGGAGAACACTAAAGCTTTCCTT.

The chain employs TRBV20-1 and TRBJ2-1, with 11 positions matching TRBD2. After removal of 5 bases from V and 4 bases from J, the junction contained 7 bases not matched to a gene. Germline values: CDR1 DFQATT, CDR2 SNEGSKA (reference sequence). This CDR3 is built from 15 residues. The CDR3 bases are TGCAGTGCTCTTAGCGGGGGGGCCGGTTACAATGAGCAGTTCTTC. Its protein is CSALSGGAGYNEQFF.

As to this clone: One end of the junction fails to match germline, which may point to a read error. V usage is TRBV20-1 and J usage is TRBJ1-2, with D maybe TRBD1 (5 bases). This CDR3 spans 12 amino acids. The V gene's germline CDR1 is DFQATT and CDR2 SNEGSKA (reference sequence). CDR3 protein: CSAPRDSSGYSF. The DNA for the CDR3 is TGCAGTGCTCCCAGGGACTCCTCTGGCTACTCCTTC.

Relative to its sample, this clone is medium-sized. This chain links TRBV19 with TRBJ2-7; tentatively, D is TRBD1 (6 bases). With 0 bases removed from V and 5 bases from J, the gap between germline ends came to 17 bases. Germline V gene lookup returns CDR1 LNHDA and CDR2 SQIVND (reference sequence). The CDR3 spans 16 residues. CDR3 DNA: TGTGCCAGTAGTATAGATGACTGGCAGGGGATCGACGAGCAGTACTTC. Encoded protein: CASSIDDWQGIDEQYF.

Relative to its sample, this clone is medium-sized. The chain uses TRBV11-3 and TRBJ2-5; the D is unclear. The CDR3 sequence is 13 residues long. Trimming took 3 bases from V and 5 from J, leaving 10 bases between them. Germline V gene sequence: CDR1 SGHNT, CDR2 YENEEA. The CDR3 spells CASSFKYRETQYF. Here the CDR3 DNA reads TGTGCCAGCAGCTTCAAATATAGGGAGACCCAGTACTTC. Full variable domain (missing parts from reference TRBV11-3 and TRBJ2-5): EAGVVQSPRYKIIEKKQPVAFWCNPISGHNTLYWYLQNLGQGPELLIRYENEEAVDDSQLPKDRFSAERLKGVDSTLKIQPAELGDSAVYLCASSFKYRETQYFGPGTRLLVL.

The rearrangement joins TRBV9 to TRBJ2-1; 12 nucleotides line up with TRBD2. In germline, CDR1 is SGDLS, CDR2 YYNGEE. The CDR3 covers 16 residues. V was pared by 3 bases and J by 6 bases, with 7 bases of the junction left unmatched. In nucleotides, the CDR3 is TGTGCCAGCAGCGATAGGACTAGCGGGACGGGCAATGAGCAGTTCTTC. Translation: CASSDRTSGTGNEQFF.

This clone was counted once. This likely comes from a read error, as the CDR3 has no conserved phenylalanine or tryptophan at its end. The chain links TRBV6-9 to TRBJ1-1; unclear D gene. Germline CDR1 and CDR2: MNHGY and SVAAGI. The CDR3 is made up of 14 amino acids. V was pared by 6 bases and J by 5 bases, with 16 bases between. The CDR3 is CASRYGGVGTEAFL. The DNA for the CDR3 is TGTGCCAGCAGGTATGGTGGCGTTGGGACTGAAGCTTTCCTT.

The chain is built from TRBV6-1 and TRBJ2-2; D gene uncertain. Looked up from germline, CDR1 is MNHNS and CDR2 is SASEGT. V lost 7 bases to trimming and J lost 6 bases, with 9 bases between them. This CDR3 comprises 12 residues. The DNA of the CDR3 is TGTGCCAGCAAAGTGGTTCCCGGGGAGCTGTTTTTT. This translates into CASKVVPGELFF.

This clone was observed many times. Here the CDR3 reads CASSESGRVVKQYF. CDR3 bases: TGTGCCAGCAGCGAGAGCGGGCGGGTGGTAAAGCAGTACTTC. The chain employs TRBV9 and TRBJ2-7, with a tentative D call TRBD2 (6 bases). Trimming left V 3 bases short and J 8 bases short, with 18 bases between. CDR3 size: 14 residues. Per the germline V gene, CDR1 is SGDLS and CDR2 is YYNGEE. Full variable domain (rest looked up from reference TRBV9 and TRBJ2-7): DSGVTQTPKHLITATGQRVTLRCSPRSGDLSVYWYQQSLDQGLQFLIQYYNGEERAKGNILERFSAQQFPDLHSELNLSSLELGDSALYFCASSESGRVVKQYFGPGTRLTVT.

The chain links TRBV20-1 to TRBJ1-2; D remains unclear. V shed 6 bases and J shed 6 bases, with 14 bases lying between them. Germline V gene data show CDR1 as DFQATT and CDR2 as SNEGSKA (reference sequence). The CDR3 extends over 12 amino acids. Here the CDR3 reads CSARTEGNGYTF. CDR3 nucleotides: TGCAGTGCAAGGACTGAGGGTAATGGCTACACCTTC.

This clone was seen repeatedly, ten times or more. The CDR3 DNA sequence: TGTGCCAGCAGTTTATCCCAAAACAGGGGGAGTCAGCCCCAGCATTTT. Amino acids: CASSLSQNRGSQPQHF. The chain joins TRBV28 to TRBJ1-5; 8 bases agree with TRBD1. The CDR3 has 16 residues. The V segment lost 1 base and the J segment 6 bases; nucleotides outside the gene matches: 8. CDR1 and CDR2 (germline): MDHEN, SYDVKM.

This clone appeared many times. The chain links TRBV6-1 to TRBJ1-1; D possibly corresponds to TRBD1 (5 bases). CDR1 is MNHNS and CDR2 is SASEGT in the germline V gene. V was cut by 4 bases and J by 4 bases, with 13 bases left in between. This CDR3 has 14 amino acids. In nucleotides, the CDR3 is TGTGCCAGCAGTGTTACCGGGACGGCCACTGAAGCTTTCTTT. Amino acids: CASSVTGTATEAFF.

The chain couples TRBV20-1 to TRBJ2-7, with 9 nucleotides matching TRBD1. The germline V gene encodes CDR1 DFQATT and CDR2 SNEGSKA (reference sequence). This CDR3 is 13 amino acids long. After removal of 6 bases from V and 6 bases from J, the junction contained 9 bases not matched to a gene. CDR3 amino acids: CSARTGDKGEQYF. The CDR3 DNA is TGCAGTGCCAGGACAGGGGACAAAGGCGAGCAGTACTTC.

This clone has just one count. CDR3: CATSGTYSDRGYTDTQYF. The CDR3 DNA follows: TGTGCCACCAGTGGTACTTACAGTGACAGGGGGTACACAGATACGCAGTATTTT. This chain links TRBV24-1 with TRBJ2-3; 9 nucleotides agree with TRBD1. V was pared by 5 bases and J by 2 bases, with 13 bases of the junction left unmatched. CDR3 length: 18 amino acids. Per germline, CDR1 KGHDR and CDR2 SFDVKD.

This clone came up a few times. The rearrangement uses TRBV29-1 and TRBJ1-2; D is undetermined. Trimming took off 1 base at V and 2 bases at J, with 8 bases between the two ends. CDR3 size: 13 residues. CDR1 is SQVTM, CDR2 ANQGSEA, per germline. CDR3 nucleotide sequence: TGCAGCGTTGAAGGTCAGATGAACTATGGCTACACCTTC. Its protein product is CSVEGQMNYGYTF. The complete variable domain, with remaining parts taken from reference TRBV29-1 and TRBJ1-2, reads SAVISQKPSRDICQRGTSLTIQCQVDSQVTMMFWYRQQPGQSLTLIATANQGSEATYESGFVIDKFPISRPNLTFSTLTVSNMSPEDSSIYLCSVEGQMNYGYTFGSGTRLTVV.

CDR3 nucleotide sequence: TGTGCCAGCAGTTTTGAATACGAGCAGTACTTC. Protein sequence: CASSFEYEQYF. V usage is TRBV28 and J usage is TRBJ2-7, with D unresolved. Germline assignment: CDR1 MDHEN and CDR2 SYDVKM. Trimming left V 3 bases short and J 4 bases short, with 4 bases between. CDR3 length equals 11 residues.

The chain uses TRBV4-1 and TRBJ1-1; possibly TRBD1 for D (6 bases). CDR1 is MGHRA, CDR2 YSYEKL, per germline. Trimming removed 0 bases from V and 1 base from J, with 9 bases in between. This CDR3 spans 15 amino acids. In nucleotides, the CDR3 is TGCGCCAGCAGCCAAGAGGGGGCGCGGAACACTGAAGCTTTCTTT. Protein: CASSQEGARNTEAFF.

The genes are TRBV6-2 or TRBV6-3 and TRBJ1-1; D gene ambiguous. Trimming pared 0 bases from V and 1 base from J, leaving 6 bases between. This CDR3 has 14 amino acids. Germline CDR1 reads MNHEY; CDR2 reads SVGEGT. This chain's CDR3 is CASSYSVQNTEAFF. CDR3 DNA: TGTGCCAGCAGTTACTCGGTCCAGAACACTGAAGCTTTCTTT.

Details on this clone: The junction departs from germline at one end; a sequencing error may be responsible. The rearrangement links TRBV4-2 to TRBJ2-7; 8 bases are a match to TRBD2. The CDR3 length is 15 residues. Germline CDR1 is LGHNA and CDR2 is YNFKEQ. The CDR3 loop reads CVSSQSGGSSYEHYF. In DNA, the CDR3 is TGTGTCAGCAGCCAAAGCGGGGGTAGTTCCTACGAGCATTACTTC.

This chain joins TRBV4-1 and TRBJ1-1; D ambiguous. Germline lookup yields CDR1 MGHRA and CDR2 YSYEKL. This CDR3 has 14 amino acids. V was trimmed by 4 bases and J by 7 bases, leaving 16 bases between them. The CDR3 is CASSRVLGFGEAFF. CDR3 nucleotides: TGCGCCAGCAGCCGGGTTCTAGGCTTCGGTGAAGCTTTCTTT.

Details on this clone: An end of the junction differs from the germline gene, which may be a read error. The gene calls are TRBV7-7 and TRBJ2-5; 10 nucleotides agree with TRBD2. Germline assignment: CDR1 SSHAT and CDR2 FNYEAQ (reference sequence). This CDR3 contains 16 residues. CDR3 amino acids: CASTKGLAEFQETQYF. In nucleotides, the CDR3 is TGTGCTAGCACCAAAGGACTAGCGGAATTCCAAGAGACCCAGTACTTC.

This clone is medium-sized (0.01 to 0.1%) by share. At the DNA level, this CDR3 is encoded by other sequences in the same sample as well. The J gene is TRBJ2-1, the V gene TRBV19, with D possibly being TRBD1 (6 bases). Germline V gives CDR1 LNHDA, CDR2 SQIVND (reference sequence). Trimming took off 7 bases at V and 0 bases at J, with 10 bases between the two ends. The CDR3 loop spans 14 amino acids. The CDR3 is CASTARGSYNEQFF. The CDR3 DNA reads TGTGCCAGTACAGCCAGGGGCTCCTACAATGAGCAGTTCTTC.

The chain joins TRBV7-3 to TRBJ2-1; 10 nucleotides line up with TRBD1. The V segment lost 5 bases and the J segment 16 bases; nucleotides outside the gene matches: 8. The CDR3 contains 12 residues. In germline, CDR1 is SGHTA, CDR2 FQGTGA. The CDR3 reads CASSATGGSNFF. Written as DNA, the CDR3 is TGTGCCAGCAGCGCGACAGGGGGCTCAAATTTCTTC.

The V call is TRBV4-3, the J call TRBJ2-2, with 10 positions matching TRBD2. The V and J ends lost 0 bases and 8 bases, in that order; junction bases with no gene match: 9. This CDR3 spans 17 amino acids. The germline gives CDR1 LGHNA, CDR2 YSLEER. The CDR3 nucleotides are TGCGCCAGCAGCCAAGAAGGCGAAGCGGGGGGGCGTGGGGAGCTGTTTTTT. This translates into CASSQEGEAGGRGELFF.

As for this clone: The germline gene is not matched at one end of the junction; a read error may be the cause. V gene TRBV24-1 combines with J gene TRBJ2-1; 13 nucleotides agree with TRBD2. Germline V CDR1 and CDR2: KGHDR, SFDVKD. CDR3 length: 17 residues. CDR3 protein: CATSGPTWTSGRDEQLF. CDR3 sequence (DNA): TGTGCCACCAGCGGTCCAACCTGGACTAGCGGGAGAGATGAGCAGTTGTTC.

In its sample, this clone is medium-sized. V and J are TRBV11-2 and TRBJ2-7, with D perhaps matching TRBD2 (5 bases). The V and J ends lost 2 bases and 5 bases respectively, with 13 bases between them. The CDR3 has 14 residues. Per the germline V gene, CDR1 is SGHAT and CDR2 is FQNNGV. This CDR3 is CASSLKPAADEQYF. CDR3 DNA sequence: TGTGCCAGCAGCTTAAAGCCGGCAGCGGACGAGCAGTACTTC.

At least ten counts were recorded for this clone. This chain links TRBV5-4 with TRBJ2-5; unclear D gene. Germline V CDR1 and CDR2: SGHNT, YYREEE (reference sequence). This CDR3 comprises 14 residues. The germline V and J ends were trimmed by 0 bases and 2 bases, with 8 bases remaining between them. The CDR3: CASSLVGSQETQYF. The CDR3 DNA reads as TGTGCCAGCAGCTTGGTGGGGTCACAAGAGACCCAGTACTTC. The full variable domain, its missing parts supplied by reference TRBV5-4 and TRBJ2-5, is ETGVTQSPTHLIKTRGQQVTLRCSSQSGHNTVSWYQQALGQGPQFIFQYYREEENGRGNFPPRFSGLQFPNYSSELNVNALELDDSALYLCASSLVGSQETQYFGPGTRLLVL.